Included here is one TCR beta chain sequence, with context. This sample was included in a study of radiation and T cells in renal cell carcinoma. Germline CDR1 reads SGHTA; CDR2 reads FQGNSA. The CDR3 has 13 amino acids. V was clipped by 6 bases and J by 8 bases, with 16 bases between them. The data were produced by immunoSEQ multiplex PCR, yet TCRdb's version contains in-frame clones alone and is incomplete. Found here are fewer than 15,000 clones, over 60% of them singletons; the top ten hold 15% to 20%. Treatment of the sample: treatment-naive control, cytoreductive nephrectomy. The sample consisted of tumor tissue, taken from a patient whose treatment was nephrectomy without radiotherapy. This TCR was recovered from a woman over 75 with renal cell carcinoma. The chain is built from TRBV7-2 and TRBJ1-2, with a weak D call TRBD1 (6 bases). CDR3 amino acids: CASRPDRRGGYTF. CDR3 DNA sequence: TGTGCCAGCAGACCTGACAGGCGAGGAGGCTACACCTTC.